Reported below is one T cell receptor beta chain. Its specificity is unknown. The method was immunoSEQ multiplex PCR; TCRdb's version includes in-frame clones alone and lacks a portion of them. This sample has 20,000 to 25,000 clones, with around 87% found just once. Germline CDR1 and CDR2: ENHRY and SYGVKD. Trimming took 0 bases from V and 5 from J, leaving 13 bases between them. This CDR3 is built from 15 residues. This sample is part of a study of chemoradiotherapy in HPV16-positive cancers. For the study at large: Functional T-cell assays on two HPV16-positive patients' cells defined candidate HPV-specific clones and common TCR motifs. Whole-study results and caveats: Candidate HPV-specific clones and E7-related TCR motifs grew in tumor during treatment.

The sequence derives from a human donor with HPV-associated anogenital cancer. The sample here was blood, taken from a patient who underwent chemoradiotherapy. The genes are TRBV10-3 and TRBJ2-5, with D unresolved. CDR3 DNA sequence: TGTGCCATCAGTGAGTCTGGGATCGGTGTGGAGACCCAGTACTTC. Encoded protein: CAISESGIGVETQYF.